The T cell receptor beta chain under discussion was sequenced for a study of T cell repertoires in cytomegalovirus infection. Study context: Recently identified HLA-C-restricted and well-studied HLA-B-restricted CMV epitopes were used. CMV infection plus the matching HLA type was flagged by public TCR beta signatures. General study results and limits: HLA-C-restricted CMV clonotypes gave the most frequent clonotype in two of eight donors.

CDR3 length: 15 amino acids. Germline loops: CDR1 SGHAT, CDR2 FQNNGV. Trimming took 5 bases from V and 7 from J, leaving 18 bases between them. This clonotype was seen more than once but under ten times. Its antigen remains unidentified. TCRdb independently ran MiXCR on the reads; one entry per CDR3 protein. Here the sample spans about 110,000 distinct CDR3 sequences, approximately 28% being singletons. The V call is TRBV11-2, the J call TRBJ2-1, with D hard to call. Material: CD8+ T cells from cultured PBMCs, obtained from culture after CMV antigen stimulation. The TCR comes from a human donor in good health (CMV status not recorded). Some clones in this sample may be carry-over from other donors' samples. CDR3 in amino acids: CASSQVGSARNEQFF. CDR3 nucleotides: TGTGCCAGCAGCCAGGTCGGGTCCGCGAGGAATGAGCAGTTCTTC.